Listed here are 30 T cell receptor beta chains from one sample, sequenced in a study of cytomegalovirus exposure and HLA in healthy donors. PCR primers comprised 60 Vbeta and 13 Jbeta primers. Sequenced by immunoSEQ multiplex PCR; TCRdb stores in-frame clones only, minus some. Among 37,000 or so clones listed, 80% to 90% were seen once. Sequencing was done on a sample of PBMCs. Receptors were obtained from a woman between 35 and 50 years old in good health and CMV-seronegative.

The chain joins TRBV5-8 to TRBJ2-3, with 9 nucleotides matching TRBD1. V was pared by 3 bases and J by 5 bases, with 7 bases of the junction left unmatched. Germline V gene data show CDR1 as SGHTS and CDR2 as YDEGEE. This CDR3 has 15 residues. The CDR3 DNA is TGTGCCAGCAGCTCCCGGGGGGACAGGGTAGATACGCAGTATTTT. Amino acids: CASSSRGDRVDTQYF.

V gene TRBV4-1 combines with J gene TRBJ2-3; 8 bases line up with TRBD2. The CDR3 has 17 amino acids. With 0 bases clipped from V and 6 bases from J, the junction kept 11 bases outside the gene matches. Germline V gives CDR1 MGHRA, CDR2 YSYEKL. The CDR3: CASSQDRGGGTGDTQYF. The CDR3 DNA follows: TGCGCCAGCAGCCAAGATAGAGGCGGGGGGACCGGGGATACGCAGTATTTT.

This clone was found once. The chain employs TRBV7-2 and TRBJ2-5, with TRBD1 matching over 9 bases. With 4 bases clipped from V and 6 bases from J, the junction kept 6 bases outside the gene matches. This CDR3 has 14 amino acids. Germline V lookup: CDR1 SGHTA, CDR2 FQGNSA. In DNA, the CDR3 is TGTGCCAGCAGCTCCCGGGGACAGGGAAAGACCCAGTACTTC. Encoded protein: CASSSRGQGKTQYF.

The genes are TRBV2 and TRBJ2-7; no definite D call. The germline CDR1 and CDR2 sequences are SNHLY and FYNNEI. The CDR3 has 13 residues. The V end lost 1 base, the J end lost 1 base, and 5 bases lay between the germline ends. The CDR3 spells CASSEVRSYEQYF. DNA of the CDR3: TGTGCCAGCAGTGAAGTCAGGTCCTACGAGCAGTACTTC.

The rearrangement joins TRBV5-4 to TRBJ1-2; 12 bases agree with TRBD1. The CDR3 spans 15 residues. V lost 2 bases to trimming and J lost 6 bases; unmatched junction nucleotides: 5. Germline lookup yields CDR1 SGHNT and CDR2 YYREEE (reference sequence). CDR3 sequence reads: CASSFPGQGAHGYTF. For the CDR3, the DNA is TGTGCCAGCAGCTTTCCGGGACAGGGGGCTCATGGCTACACCTTC.

DNA of the CDR3: TGTGCCAGTAGTATAACGGGGTTTAGCACCGGGGAGCTGTTTTTT. Residues: CASSITGFSTGELFF. The chain combines TRBV19 with TRBJ2-2; weak D call: TRBD2 (5 bases). Trimming removed 2 bases from V and 4 bases from J, with 11 bases in between. CDR1 is LNHDA and CDR2 is SQIVND in the germline V gene (reference sequence). This CDR3 contains 15 residues.

The chain joins TRBV6-5 to TRBJ2-3, with D maybe TRBD2 (6 bases). Deletions cut 6 bases from V and 2 bases from J, with 15 bases between. CDR3 length: 15 residues. The germline CDR1 and CDR2 sequences are MNHEY and SVGAGI. CDR3 sequence reads: CASSPRDWATDTQYF. Written as DNA, the CDR3 is TGTGCCAGCAGCCCGCGGGACTGGGCCACAGATACGCAGTATTTT.

This chain connects TRBV4-2 to TRBJ2-1, with D perhaps TRBD2 (6 bases). The germline V gene encodes CDR1 LGHNA and CDR2 YNFKEQ. The CDR3 spans 13 residues. Trimming removed 1 base at V and 6 bases at J, with 7 bases between. The CDR3 DNA sequence: TGTGCCAGCAGCCAAGCCGGGGGCAATGAGCAGTTCTTC. Translating it yields CASSQAGGNEQFF.

This chain links TRBV2 with TRBJ1-5; TRBD1 might be the D (5 bases). Trimming shortened V by 8 bases and J by 2 bases, and 16 bases separated the two germline ends. CDR1 SNHLY and CDR2 FYNNEI come from the germline V gene. This CDR3 has 15 residues. For the CDR3, the DNA is TGTGCCAGCTCCTTAGGGGTGATGGGCAATCAGCCCCAGCATTTT. It codes for CASSLGVMGNQPQHF.

There are a few counts of this clone. V is TRBV2 and J is TRBJ1-2; D remains ambiguous. Per germline, CDR1 SNHLY and CDR2 FYNNEI. There are 13 residues in the CDR3. Trimming removed 7 bases at V and 8 bases at J, with 17 bases between. The CDR3 protein is CASKPHPGGGYTF. CDR3 DNA sequence: TGTGCCAGCAAACCACACCCGGGAGGAGGCTACACCTTC.

The chain employs TRBV2 and TRBJ2-1; TRBD2 matches at 10 bases. The CDR3 is made up of 16 amino acids. Germline lookup yields CDR1 SNHLY and CDR2 FYNNEI. V shed 4 bases, J shed 3 bases, and the junction held 6 bases outside the gene matches. CDR3 residues: CASSGLAGAFYNEQFF. In DNA, the CDR3 is TGTGCCAGCAGTGGTCTAGCGGGGGCATTCTACAATGAGCAGTTCTTC.

This chain connects TRBV15 to TRBJ2-5; D gene ambiguous. This CDR3 spans 14 amino acids. In germline, CDR1 is LNHNV, CDR2 YYDKDF (reference sequence). V was clipped by 1 base and J by 2 bases, with 8 bases between them. CDR3 DNA sequence: TGTGCCACCAGCAGAGGAAACTTACAAGAGACCCAGTACTTC. Its translation is CATSRGNLQETQYF.

In this sample, this clone turned up a few times. V and J are TRBV5-6 and TRBJ2-3; D remains unclear. Germline CDR1 and CDR2: SGHDT and YYEEEE. V lost 1 base and J 1 base, leaving 10 bases between the germline ends. This CDR3 contains 15 residues. The DNA of the CDR3 is TGTGCCAGCAGCTTGTATGGGCTACGCACAGATACGCAGTATTTT. Its protein product is CASSLYGLRTDTQYF.

This chain uses TRBV6-5 with TRBJ2-1, with 11 bases that match TRBD1. With 5 bases clipped from V and 8 bases from J, the junction kept 8 bases outside the gene matches. Germline V gives CDR1 MNHEY, CDR2 SVGAGI. This CDR3 has 15 residues. This chain's CDR3 is CASSPSGQGVYEQFF. DNA of the CDR3: TGTGCCAGCAGTCCCTCGGGACAGGGGGTTTATGAGCAGTTCTTC.

The V and J genes are TRBV4-2 and TRBJ2-3; D is undetermined. V gave up 2 bases and J gave up 2 bases, with 11 bases separating them. Germline CDR1 and CDR2: LGHNA and YNFKEQ. The CDR3 is 15 residues long. As DNA, the CDR3 is TGTGCCAGCAGCCAAACTCCCCGATCCACAGATACGCAGTATTTT. It yields the protein CASSQTPRSTDTQYF.

This clone was picked up a small number of times. CDR3 in amino acids: CASSRLDRATEAFF. For the CDR3, the DNA is TGTGCCAGCAGTCGTCTCGACAGGGCCACTGAAGCTTTCTTT. The chain recombines TRBV6-1 with TRBJ1-1; 7 bases match TRBD1. Trimming cost V 5 bases and J 4 bases; bases outside gene matches: 7. This CDR3 spans 14 amino acids. The germline V gene encodes CDR1 MNHNS and CDR2 SASEGT.

The V gene is TRBV6-5, the J gene TRBJ1-5, with a tentative D call TRBD1 (6 bases). The CDR3 totals 16 residues. Trimming left V 4 bases short and J 7 bases short, with 20 bases between. Germline CDR1 is MNHEY and CDR2 is SVGAGI. The CDR3 coding sequence is TGTGCCAGCAGTTCTAGGACAGCTTTGTTGGGACAGCCCCAGCATTTT. This sequence encodes CASSSRTALLGQPQHF.

V usage is TRBV4-2 and J usage is TRBJ1-5; 8 bases fit TRBD1. Germline CDR1 is LGHNA and CDR2 is YNFKEQ. CDR3 length: 17 residues. The trim removed 0 bases at V and 5 bases at J, leaving 9 bases unmatched. CDR3: CASSQDGQGAWDQPQHF. The DNA of the CDR3 is TGTGCCAGCAGCCAAGATGGGCAGGGGGCCTGGGATCAGCCCCAGCATTTT.

This chain links TRBV27 with TRBJ1-1; D is undetermined. The CDR3 contains 13 residues. V lost 8 bases, J lost 4 bases, and 14 bases lay in between. CDR1 and CDR2 (germline): MNHEY, SMNVEV (reference sequence). The CDR3 loop is CASSSGTSTEAFF. As DNA, the CDR3 is TGTGCCAGCTCCTCAGGCACCTCCACTGAAGCTTTCTTT.

The chain uses TRBV7-9 and TRBJ1-1; 8 bases align to TRBD1. Trimming took 5 bases from V and 5 from J; bases not matched to a gene: 13. The CDR3 extends over 16 amino acids. CDR1 is SEHNR, CDR2 FQNEAQ, per germline (reference sequence). The CDR3 reads CASSPVRTGLGTEAFF. The DNA of the CDR3 is TGTGCCAGCAGCCCGGTGAGGACAGGGTTGGGTACTGAAGCTTTCTTT. The entire variable domain, with the rest obtained from reference TRBV7-9 and TRBJ1-1, is as follows: DTGVSQNPRHKITKRGQNVTFRCDPISEHNRLYWYRQTLGQGPEFLTYFQNEAQLEKSRLLSDRFSAERPKGSFSTLEIQRTEQGDSAMYLCASSPVRTGLGTEAFFGQGTRLTVV.

The chain joins TRBV25-1 to TRBJ2-2; TRBD1 agrees at 11 bases. The CDR3 length is 15 residues. The germline V gene encodes CDR1 MGHDK and CDR2 SYGVNS. Unmatched junction bases numbered 4, after V lost 4 bases and J lost 6 bases. CDR3 region: CASSGGQGASGELFF. The DNA of the CDR3 is TGTGCCAGCAGTGGCGGACAGGGGGCATCCGGGGAGCTGTTTTTT.

This clone is a singleton in its sample. The rearrangement joins TRBV7-8 to TRBJ1-5, with a weak D call TRBD1 (6 bases). Trimming stripped 5 bases from V and 7 bases from J, with 18 bases between. Germline V gene data show CDR1 as SGHVS and CDR2 as FQNEAQ. CDR3 size: 15 residues. The CDR3 nucleotides are TGTGCCAGCAGCCTTACAGGGTACCAGGGCCAGCCCCAGCATTTT. Encoded protein: CASSLTGYQGQPQHF.

V and J are TRBV18 and TRBJ2-5; 9 positions agree with TRBD2. The J segment lost 4 bases and the V segment lost 4 bases, leaving 7 bases of the junction unmatched. The CDR3 is 15 amino acids. Germline V gene data show CDR1 as KGHSH and CDR2 as LQKENI. The CDR3 here is CASSLRLAGPETQYF. CDR3 nucleotide sequence: TGTGCCAGCTCACTTCGGCTAGCGGGGCCAGAGACCCAGTACTTC.

A few counts support this clone. The CDR3 nucleotides are TGTGCCAGCAGCCCCCTAGAGGGGGCCGGGGAGCTGTTTTTT. It yields the protein CASSPLEGAGELFF. The J gene is TRBJ2-2, the V gene TRBV7-6; D may be TRBD1 (6 bases). Germline CDR1 reads SGHVS; CDR2 reads FNYEAQ. V was shortened by 5 bases and J by 6 bases, with 13 bases between the two germline ends. The CDR3 length is 14 residues.

CDR3 coding DNA: TGTGCCAGCAGCCCATATAAACTAGCAGATACGCAGTATTTT. Its translation: CASSPYKLADTQYF. The V gene is TRBV7-3, the J gene TRBJ2-3, with a weak D call TRBD2 (5 bases). V lost 5 bases to trimming and J lost 4 bases, with 13 bases between them. CDR1 SGHTA and CDR2 FQGTGA come from the germline V gene. The CDR3 is made up of 14 amino acids.

J is TRBJ2-3 and V is TRBV10-2, with TRBD2 identical over 13 bases. The CDR3 length is 15 residues. Germline V gene sequence: CDR1 WSHSY, CDR2 SAAADI. Losses at the gene ends were 6 bases for V and 4 bases for J; bases not matched to a gene: 4. CDR3 in amino acids: CASRGGTSGADTQYF. The CDR3 DNA reads as TGCGCCAGCAGGGGCGGGACTAGCGGGGCAGATACGCAGTATTTT.

The chain is built from TRBV7-2 and TRBJ1-4, with D maybe TRBD1 (6 bases). This CDR3 region has 14 residues. Trimming removed 1 base at V and 3 bases at J, with 6 bases between. CDR1 is SGHTA, CDR2 FQGNSA, per germline. The CDR3 spells CASSLGTANEKLFF. CDR3 bases: TGTGCCAGCAGCTTAGGGACAGCTAATGAAAAACTGTTTTTT.

The chain's CDR3 is CASSLDRETEAFF. The CDR3 region has the DNA TGTGCCAGCAGCTTAGATCGAGAGACTGAAGCTTTCTTT. The gene calls are TRBV7-2 and TRBJ1-1; D not resolved. The CDR3 is 13 residues long. The ends were cut back, 1 base at V and 5 bases at J, with 8 bases in the middle. Germline lookup yields CDR1 SGHTA and CDR2 FQGNSA.

This chain's CDR3 is CASSEEEGAGYEQYF. The CDR3 bases are TGTGCCAGCAGTGAAGAGGAGGGGGCAGGGTACGAGCAGTACTTC. The rearrangement uses TRBV6-1 and TRBJ2-7, with a tentative D call TRBD1 (7 bases). Between the trimmed V and J ends, which lost 1 base and 4 bases, there was a span of 14 bases. The CDR3 has 15 amino acids. Germline-derived CDR1 and CDR2 are MNHNS and SASEGT.

The chain employs TRBV7-6 and TRBJ2-5; unclear D gene. The V end was cut by 1 base, the J end by 7 bases, with 19 bases between. The germline V gene has CDR1 SGHVS and CDR2 FNYEAQ. This CDR3 is built from 16 residues. The CDR3: CASSLVSPTNFGTQYF. CDR3 nucleotides: TGTGCCAGCAGCTTAGTTTCCCCCACGAATTTCGGGACCCAGTACTTC.